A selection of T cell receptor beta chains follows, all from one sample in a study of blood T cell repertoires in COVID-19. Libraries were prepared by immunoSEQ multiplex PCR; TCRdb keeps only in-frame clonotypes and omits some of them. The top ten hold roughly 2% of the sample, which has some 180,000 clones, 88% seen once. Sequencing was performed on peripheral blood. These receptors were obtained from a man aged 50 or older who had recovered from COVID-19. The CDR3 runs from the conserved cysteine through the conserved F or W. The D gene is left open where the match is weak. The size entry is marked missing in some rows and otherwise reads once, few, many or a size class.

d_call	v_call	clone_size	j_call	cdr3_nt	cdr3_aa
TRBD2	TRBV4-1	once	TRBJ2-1	TGCGCCAGCAGCCAAAATTCGGGACTAGCGGTCAACAATGAGCAGTTCTTC	CASSQNSGLAVNNEQFF
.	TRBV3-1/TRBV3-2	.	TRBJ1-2	TGTGCCAGCAGCCAAGGGGCGACAGGAAACTATGGCTACACCTTC	CASSQGATGNYGYTF
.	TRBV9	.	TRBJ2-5	TGTGCCAGCAGCGTAGGATTAGGTGGGAAGGGGGAGACCCAGTACTTC	CASSVGLGGKGETQYF
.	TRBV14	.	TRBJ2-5	TGTGCCAGCAGCGAGGACCCTAGGGGCCAAGAGACCCAGTACTTC	CASSEDPRGQETQYF
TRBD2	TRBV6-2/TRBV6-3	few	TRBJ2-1	TGTGCCAGCAGCGCGGGACTAGCGGGGAGGAATGAGCAGTTCTTC	CASSAGLAGRNEQFF
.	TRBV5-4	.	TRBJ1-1	TGTGCCAGCAGCTTGGGGACAGTGAACACTGAAGCTTTCTTT	CASSLGTVNTEAFF
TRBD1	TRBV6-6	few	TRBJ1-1	TGTGCCAGCAGAGGGGACAGGGGAAACACTGAAGCTTTCTTT	CASRGDRGNTEAFF
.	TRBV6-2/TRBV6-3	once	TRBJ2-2	TGTGCCAGCAGTTACGTTACTAACCCCGGGGAGCTGTTTTTT	CASSYVTNPGELFF
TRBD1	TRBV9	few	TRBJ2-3	TGTGCCAGCAGCGTAGCTATGGGACAGGGGGCAGATACGCAGTATTTT	CASSVAMGQGADTQYF
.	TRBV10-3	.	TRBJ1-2	TGTGCCATCAGTGAGTCTACCCTACGCATCTATGGCTACACCTTC	CAISESTLRIYGYTF
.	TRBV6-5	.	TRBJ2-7	TGTGCCAGTGGGGGCAGGGACGGGGAGCAGTACTTC	CASGGRDGEQYF
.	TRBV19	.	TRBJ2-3	TGTGCTACAAAACGCGGGATACTAATCACAGATACGCAGTATTTT	CATKRGILITDTQYF
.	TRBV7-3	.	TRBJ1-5	TGTGCCAGCAGAACCTCTGGAGCAGGCAATCAGCCCCAGCATTTT	CASRTSGAGNQPQHF
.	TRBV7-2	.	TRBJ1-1	TGTGCCAGCAGCTATCAGGGGCTCAACACTGAAGCTTTCTTT	CASSYQGLNTEAFF
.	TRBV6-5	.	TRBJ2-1	TGTGCCAGCAGTCCCGGACACAGCTCCTACAATGAGCAGTTCTTC	CASSPGHSSYNEQFF
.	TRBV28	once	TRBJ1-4	TGTGCCAGCAGTCCCAGGGGAGAAAAACTGTTTTTT	CASSPRGEKLFF
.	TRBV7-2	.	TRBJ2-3	TGTGCCAGCAGCTTAGTAACGGGTCCGCGGTATTTT	CASSLVTGPRYF
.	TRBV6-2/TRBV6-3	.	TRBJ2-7	TGTGCCAGCAGTTACTCGGCCAGGGGCAACGAGCAGTACTTC	CASSYSARGNEQYF
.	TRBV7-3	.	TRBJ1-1	TGTGCCAGCAGCTTATATTTGGGAGGGACTGAAGCTTTCTTT	CASSLYLGGTEAFF
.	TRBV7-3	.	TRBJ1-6	TGTGCCAGCAGCCCTACAGGGATTAATTCACCCCTCCACTTT	CASSPTGINSPLHF
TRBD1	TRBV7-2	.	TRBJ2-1	TGTGCCAGCAGCTCAACCGGGACAGGGGGCACTGAGCAGTTCTTC	CASSSTGTGGTEQFF
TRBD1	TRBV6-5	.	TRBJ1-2	TGTGCCAGCAGTTACAGTTTGCAGGGGGCTACCTATGGCTACACCTTC	CASSYSLQGATYGYTF
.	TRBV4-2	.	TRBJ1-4	TGTGCCAGCAGCCAAGTCGGGGGATCCAGAGCAACTAATGAAAAACTGTTTTTT	CASSQVGGSRATNEKLFF
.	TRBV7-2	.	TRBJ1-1	TGTGCCAGCAGTCGGGAGGTGGGTCTGGGGACTGAAGCTTTCTTT	CASSREVGLGTEAFF